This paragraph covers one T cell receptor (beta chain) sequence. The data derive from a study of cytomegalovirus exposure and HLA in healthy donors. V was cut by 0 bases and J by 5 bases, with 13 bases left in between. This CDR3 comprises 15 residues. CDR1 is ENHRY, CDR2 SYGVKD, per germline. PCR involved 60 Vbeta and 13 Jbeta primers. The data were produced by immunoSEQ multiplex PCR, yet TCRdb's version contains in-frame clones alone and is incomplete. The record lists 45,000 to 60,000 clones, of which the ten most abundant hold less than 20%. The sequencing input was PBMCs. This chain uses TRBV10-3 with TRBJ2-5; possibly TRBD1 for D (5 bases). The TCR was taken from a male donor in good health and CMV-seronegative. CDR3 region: CAISESPGHRETQYF. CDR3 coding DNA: TGTGCCATCAGTGAGTCGCCGGGTCACAGGGAGACCCAGTACTTC.